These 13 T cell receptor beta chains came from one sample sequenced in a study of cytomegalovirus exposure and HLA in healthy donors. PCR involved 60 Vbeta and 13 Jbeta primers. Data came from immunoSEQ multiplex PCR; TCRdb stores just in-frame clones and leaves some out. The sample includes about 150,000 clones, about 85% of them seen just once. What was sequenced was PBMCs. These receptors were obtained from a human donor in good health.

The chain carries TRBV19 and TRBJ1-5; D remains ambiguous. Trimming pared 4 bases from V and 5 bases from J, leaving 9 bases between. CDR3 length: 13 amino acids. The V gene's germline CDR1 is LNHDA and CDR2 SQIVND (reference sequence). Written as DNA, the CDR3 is TGTGCCAGTAGTAGCACATCACATCAGCCCCAGCATTTT. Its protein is CASSSTSHQPQHF.

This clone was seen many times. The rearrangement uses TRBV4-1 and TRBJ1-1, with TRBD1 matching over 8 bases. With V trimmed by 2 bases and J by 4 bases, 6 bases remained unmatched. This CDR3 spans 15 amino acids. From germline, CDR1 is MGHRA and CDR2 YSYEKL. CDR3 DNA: TGCGCCAGCAGCCAATCAGGGGGCAAAGTCACTGAAGCTTTCTTT. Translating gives CASSQSGGKVTEAFF.

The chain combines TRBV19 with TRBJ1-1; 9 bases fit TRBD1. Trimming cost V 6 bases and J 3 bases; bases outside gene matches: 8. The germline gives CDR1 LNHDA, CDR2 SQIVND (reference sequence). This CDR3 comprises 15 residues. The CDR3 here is CASSRQGERDTEAFF. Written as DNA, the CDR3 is TGTGCCAGTAGCCGACAGGGGGAAAGGGACACTGAAGCTTTCTTT.

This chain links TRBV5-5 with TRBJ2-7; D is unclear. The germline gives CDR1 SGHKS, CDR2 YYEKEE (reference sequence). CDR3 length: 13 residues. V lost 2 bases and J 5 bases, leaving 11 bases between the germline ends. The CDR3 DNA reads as TGTGCCAGCAGCTTAAAACAGAATGACGAGCAGTACTTC. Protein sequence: CASSLKQNDEQYF.

CDR3 residues: CASSLTSFTGELFF. CDR3 DNA sequence: TGTGCCAGCAGCCTTACATCATTCACCGGGGAGCTGTTTTTT. The chain combines TRBV7-9 with TRBJ2-2; D gene unclear. CDR1 is SEHNR, CDR2 FQNEAQ, per germline (reference sequence). This CDR3 is built from 14 residues. The germline V and J ends were trimmed by 5 bases and 4 bases, with 11 bases remaining between them.

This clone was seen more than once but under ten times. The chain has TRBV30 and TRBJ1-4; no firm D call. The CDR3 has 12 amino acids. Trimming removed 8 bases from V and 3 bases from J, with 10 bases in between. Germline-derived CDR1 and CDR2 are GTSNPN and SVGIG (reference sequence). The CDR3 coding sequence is TGTGCCCGTGCCTCGGCTAATGAAAAACTGTTTTTT. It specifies CARASANEKLFF.

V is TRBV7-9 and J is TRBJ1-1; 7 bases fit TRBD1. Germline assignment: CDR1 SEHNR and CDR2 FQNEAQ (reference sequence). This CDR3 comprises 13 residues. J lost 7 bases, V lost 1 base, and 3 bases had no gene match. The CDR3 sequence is CASSLVAGGEAFF. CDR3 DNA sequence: TGTGCCAGCAGCTTAGTTGCAGGGGGTGAAGCTTTCTTT.

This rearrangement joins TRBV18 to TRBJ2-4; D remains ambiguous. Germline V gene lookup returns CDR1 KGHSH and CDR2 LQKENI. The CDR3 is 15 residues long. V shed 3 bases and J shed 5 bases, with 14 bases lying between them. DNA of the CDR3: TGTGCCAGCTCACCTAGCCATGAGATCGAAAACATTCAGTACTTC. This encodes CASSPSHEIENIQYF.

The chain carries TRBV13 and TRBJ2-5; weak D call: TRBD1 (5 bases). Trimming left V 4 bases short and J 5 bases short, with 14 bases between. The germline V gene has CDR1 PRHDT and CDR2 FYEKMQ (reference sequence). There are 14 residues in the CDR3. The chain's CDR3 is CASSSTAGMETQYF. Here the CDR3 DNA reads TGTGCCAGCAGCTCTACCGCAGGGATGGAGACCCAGTACTTC.

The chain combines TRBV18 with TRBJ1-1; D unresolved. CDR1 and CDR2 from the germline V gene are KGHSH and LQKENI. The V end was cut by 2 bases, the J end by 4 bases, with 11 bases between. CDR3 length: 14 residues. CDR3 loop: CASSPSGAATEAFF. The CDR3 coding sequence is TGTGCCAGCTCACCATCGGGAGCAGCCACTGAAGCTTTCTTT.

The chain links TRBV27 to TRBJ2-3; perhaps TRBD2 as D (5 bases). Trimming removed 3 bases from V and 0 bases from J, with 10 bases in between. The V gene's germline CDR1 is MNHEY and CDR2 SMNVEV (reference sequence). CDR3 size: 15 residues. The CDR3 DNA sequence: TGTGCCAGCAGTTTCATTCTAGCTAGCACAGATACGCAGTATTTT. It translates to CASSFILASTDTQYF.

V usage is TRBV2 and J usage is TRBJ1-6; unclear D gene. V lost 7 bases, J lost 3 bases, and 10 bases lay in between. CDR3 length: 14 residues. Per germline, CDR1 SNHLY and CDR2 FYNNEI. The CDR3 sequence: CASNEAFYNSPLHF. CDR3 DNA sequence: TGTGCCAGCAACGAGGCTTTCTATAATTCACCCCTCCACTTT.

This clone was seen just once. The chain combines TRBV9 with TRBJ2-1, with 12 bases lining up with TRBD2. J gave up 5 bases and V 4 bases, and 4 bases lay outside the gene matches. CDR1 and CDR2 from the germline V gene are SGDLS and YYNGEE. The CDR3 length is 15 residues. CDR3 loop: CASSPTSGGNNEQFF. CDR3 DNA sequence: TGTGCCAGCAGCCCGACTAGCGGGGGAAACAATGAGCAGTTCTTC.